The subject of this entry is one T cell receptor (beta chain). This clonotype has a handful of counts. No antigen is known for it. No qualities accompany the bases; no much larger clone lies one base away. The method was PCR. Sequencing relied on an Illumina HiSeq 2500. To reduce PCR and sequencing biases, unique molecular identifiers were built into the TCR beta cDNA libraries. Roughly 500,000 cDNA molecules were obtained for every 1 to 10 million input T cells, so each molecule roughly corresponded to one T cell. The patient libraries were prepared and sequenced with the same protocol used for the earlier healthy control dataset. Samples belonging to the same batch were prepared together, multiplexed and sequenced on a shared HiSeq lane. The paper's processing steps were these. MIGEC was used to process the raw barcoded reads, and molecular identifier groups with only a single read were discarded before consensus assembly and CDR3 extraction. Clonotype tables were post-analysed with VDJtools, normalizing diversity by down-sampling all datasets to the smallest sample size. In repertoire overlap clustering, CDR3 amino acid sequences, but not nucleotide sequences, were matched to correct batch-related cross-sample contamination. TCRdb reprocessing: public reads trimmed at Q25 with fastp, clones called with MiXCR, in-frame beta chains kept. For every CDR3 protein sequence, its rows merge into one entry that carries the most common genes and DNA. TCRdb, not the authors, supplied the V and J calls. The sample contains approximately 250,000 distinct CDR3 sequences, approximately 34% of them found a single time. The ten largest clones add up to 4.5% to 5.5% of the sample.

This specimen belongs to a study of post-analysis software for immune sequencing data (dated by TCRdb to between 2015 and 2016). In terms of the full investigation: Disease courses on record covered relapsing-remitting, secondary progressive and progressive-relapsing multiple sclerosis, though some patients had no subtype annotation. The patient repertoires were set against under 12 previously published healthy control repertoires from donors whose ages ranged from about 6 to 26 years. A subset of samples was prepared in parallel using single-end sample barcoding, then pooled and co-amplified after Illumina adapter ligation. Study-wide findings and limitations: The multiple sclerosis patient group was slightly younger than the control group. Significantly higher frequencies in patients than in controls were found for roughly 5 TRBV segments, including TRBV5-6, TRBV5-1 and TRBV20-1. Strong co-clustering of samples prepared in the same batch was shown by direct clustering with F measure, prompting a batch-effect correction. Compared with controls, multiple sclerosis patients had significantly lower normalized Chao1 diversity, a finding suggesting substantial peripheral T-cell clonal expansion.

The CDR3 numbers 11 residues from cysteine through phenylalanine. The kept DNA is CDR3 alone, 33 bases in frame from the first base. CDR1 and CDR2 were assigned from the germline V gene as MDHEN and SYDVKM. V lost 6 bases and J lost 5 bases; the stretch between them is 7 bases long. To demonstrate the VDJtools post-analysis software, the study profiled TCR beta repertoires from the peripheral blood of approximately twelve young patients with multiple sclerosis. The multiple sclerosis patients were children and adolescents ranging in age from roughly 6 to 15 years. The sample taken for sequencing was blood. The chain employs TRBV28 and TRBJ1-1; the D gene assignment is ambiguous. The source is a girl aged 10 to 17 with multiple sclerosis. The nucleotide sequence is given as TGTGCCAGCAGGGAACATACTGAAGCTTTCTTT. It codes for CASREHTEAFF.